A selection of T cell receptor beta chains follows, all from one sample in a study of control samples from healthy donors and cancer patients. The assay was immunoSEQ multiplex PCR, and TCRdb's table has in-frame clones only and misses some. The data contain under 450,000 clones, 90% of them singletons. Sequenced sample: PBMCs. All receptors come from a middle-aged man with head and neck cancer. CDR3s include the opening cysteine and the closing phenylalanine or tryptophan. Each record gives: D gene, clone size, J gene, V gene, CDR3 length, CDR3 protein, CDR3 DNA. A D gene is named only where the DNA matches it firmly. Size tells how often a clone was seen (once, few, many) or the class of an expanded clone, and some rows leave it out.

d_gene: NA; abundance: NA; j_gene: TRBJ2-2; v_gene: TRBV20-1; len: 14; CDR3aa: CSASPGTNTGELFF; CDR3nt: TGCAGTGCTAGTCCCGGGACGAACACCGGGGAGCTGTTTTTT
d_gene: TRBD2; abundance: NA; j_gene: TRBJ2-7; v_gene: TRBV18; len: 16; CDR3aa: CASSPPLAGGAYEQYF; CDR3nt: TGTGCCAGCTCACCACCGCTAGCGGGTGGAGCCTACGAGCAGTACTTC
d_gene: TRBD1; abundance: few; j_gene: TRBJ2-7; v_gene: TRBV28; len: 16; CDR3aa: CASSILYGTGNYEQYF; CDR3nt: TGTGCCAGCAGTATACTATACGGGACAGGAAACTACGAGCAGTACTTC
d_gene: NA; abundance: NA; j_gene: TRBJ1-2; v_gene: TRBV19; len: 17; CDR3aa: CASTEGRQGARNYGYTF; CDR3nt: TGTGCCAGTACCGAGGGGAGGCAGGGAGCGAGGAACTATGGCTACACCTTC
d_gene: NA; abundance: NA; j_gene: TRBJ1-1; v_gene: TRBV30; len: 13; CDR3aa: CAWSVDPNTEAFF; CDR3nt: TGTGCCTGGAGTGTCGATCCGAACACTGAAGCTTTCTTT
d_gene: TRBD1; abundance: NA; j_gene: TRBJ1-4; v_gene: TRBV5-5; len: 15; CDR3aa: CASSRTGATNEKLFF; CDR3nt: TGTGCCAGCAGCCGCACAGGGGCAACTAATGAAAAACTGTTTTTT
d_gene: TRBD1; abundance: NA; j_gene: TRBJ1-1; v_gene: TRBV29-1; len: 13; CDR3aa: CSVTDRGNTEAFF; CDR3nt: TGCAGCGTTACGGACAGGGGAAACACTGAAGCTTTCTTT
d_gene: TRBD1; abundance: NA; j_gene: TRBJ1-3; v_gene: TRBV5-1; len: 16; CDR3aa: CASSWGTGTAGNTIYF; CDR3nt: TGCGCCAGCAGCTGGGGGACAGGGACAGCCGGAAACACCATATATTTT
d_gene: NA; abundance: NA; j_gene: TRBJ1-1; v_gene: TRBV5-5; len: 14; CDR3aa: CASSLSGTGKEAFF; CDR3nt: TGTGCCAGCAGCCTTTCCGGGACCGGGAAAGAAGCTTTCTTT
d_gene: TRBD2; abundance: once; j_gene: TRBJ2-7; v_gene: TRBV27; len: 19; CDR3aa: CASSRARLAGAALSYEQYF; CDR3nt: TGTGCCAGCAGTCGGGCGAGACTAGCGGGGGCCGCCCTCTCCTACGAGCAGTACTTC
d_gene: NA; abundance: NA; j_gene: TRBJ2-2; v_gene: TRBV11-2; len: 15; CDR3aa: CASSPTRENTGELFF; CDR3nt: TGTGCCAGCAGCCCTACCCGAGAAAACACCGGGGAGCTGTTTTTT
d_gene: TRBD2; abundance: NA; j_gene: TRBJ2-1; v_gene: TRBV19; len: 16; CDR3aa: CASSTSGTSPYNEQFF; CDR3nt: TGTGCCAGTAGTACCTCCGGGACTAGCCCCTACAATGAGCAGTTCTTC
d_gene: NA; abundance: NA; j_gene: TRBJ1-3; v_gene: TRBV10-2; len: 16; CDR3aa: CASSELAGGPGNTIYF; CDR3nt: TGCGCCAGCAGTGAGTTGGCTGGGGGGCCTGGAAACACCATATATTTT
d_gene: NA; abundance: NA; j_gene: TRBJ2-3; v_gene: TRBV29-1; len: 13; CDR3aa: CSVELTRADTQYF; CDR3nt: TGCAGCGTTGAATTAACTCGCGCCGATACGCAGTATTTT
d_gene: TRBD2; abundance: NA; j_gene: TRBJ2-1; v_gene: TRBV5-1; len: 17; CDR3aa: CASSFSSGRGAYNEQFF; CDR3nt: TGCGCCAGCAGCTTCTCCAGCGGGAGAGGTGCCTACAATGAGCAGTTCTTC
d_gene: TRBD1; abundance: NA; j_gene: TRBJ2-6; v_gene: TRBV7-8; len: 18; CDR3aa: CASSPRGQTFAGANVLTF; CDR3nt: TGTGCCAGCAGCCCCCGGGGACAGACTTTCGCTGGGGCCAACGTCCTGACTTTC
d_gene: NA; abundance: NA; j_gene: TRBJ2-2; v_gene: TRBV24-1; len: 17; CDR3aa: CATSDPLRGANTGELFF; CDR3nt: TGTGCCACCAGTGACCCGCTGCGCGGGGCAAACACCGGGGAGCTGTTTTTT
d_gene: NA; abundance: NA; j_gene: TRBJ1-5; v_gene: TRBV28; len: 13; CDR3aa: CASSSGSDQPQHF; CDR3nt: TGTGCCAGCAGTTCAGGGTCGGATCAGCCCCAGCATTTT
d_gene: TRBD1; abundance: NA; j_gene: TRBJ1-1; v_gene: TRBV5-4; len: 12; CDR3aa: CASSRQGTEAFF; CDR3nt: TGTGCCAGCAGCCGACAGGGTACTGAAGCTTTCTTT
d_gene: NA; abundance: NA; j_gene: TRBJ2-5; v_gene: TRBV19; len: 13; CDR3aa: CASSMDGEETQYF; CDR3nt: TGTGCCAGTAGTATGGACGGGGAAGAGACCCAGTACTTC
d_gene: NA; abundance: NA; j_gene: TRBJ2-5; v_gene: TRBV23-1; len: 11; CDR3aa: CARPGGWTQYF; CDR3nt: TGCGCCAGGCCTGGTGGGTGGACCCAGTACTTC
d_gene: TRBD1; abundance: NA; j_gene: TRBJ1-4; v_gene: TRBV11-2; len: 14; CDR3aa: CASSLGTGVEKLFF; CDR3nt: TGTGCCAGCAGCTTAGGGACAGGTGTTGAAAAACTGTTTTTT
d_gene: TRBD2; abundance: NA; j_gene: TRBJ2-2; v_gene: TRBV5-6; len: 16; CDR3aa: CASSGTGTMNTGELFF; CDR3nt: TGTGCCAGCAGCGGTACCGGGACTATGAACACCGGGGAGCTGTTTTTT
d_gene: NA; abundance: NA; j_gene: TRBJ1-1; v_gene: TRBV5-1; len: 15; CDR3aa: CASSRRLEMSTEAFF; CDR3nt: TGCGCCAGCAGCCGCCGCTTGGAGATGAGCACTGAAGCTTTCTTT